One and the same sample provided the 16 T cell receptor beta chains below, sequenced in a study of Ad26.COV2.S vaccination and SARS-CoV-2 variants. The treatment is: around 19 received Ad26.COV2.S at low or high dose, single or two shots; several received placebo; per-sample allocation not given. Each sample was drawn 63 days after the first injection (of vaccine or placebo). Sequencing used immunoSEQ multiplex PCR; TCRdb keeps in-frame clones, though not all of them. Of hundreds of thousands of clones in the sample, 85% to 90% are singletons; the top ten hold just over 2.5%. The source was peripheral blood, collected in a trial of Ad26.COV2.S vaccine versus placebo. The receptors stem from a person aged 18-65 years who received the Ad26.COV2.S COVID-19 vaccine or a placebo.

This clone was picked up a small number of times. The V call is TRBV18, the J call TRBJ1-1; no clear D gene. The germline V gene has CDR1 KGHSH and CDR2 LQKENI. The CDR3 sequence is 12 residues long. The V and J ends lost 5 bases and 4 bases respectively, with 8 bases between them. CDR3 in amino acids: CASSEDSTEAFF. In DNA, the CDR3 is TGTGCCAGCTCAGAGGATTCCACTGAAGCTTTCTTT.

J is TRBJ2-3 and V is TRBV5-1; D is undetermined. The CDR3 covers 15 residues. Germline V gives CDR1 SGHRS, CDR2 YFSETQ. The V end was cut by 0 bases, the J end by 0 bases, with 8 bases between. DNA of the CDR3: TGCGCCAGCAGCTTGGCGTTTGGTAGCACAGATACGCAGTATTTT. Amino acid sequence: CASSLAFGSTDTQYF.

The rearrangement links TRBV6-7 to TRBJ1-2, with D possibly matching TRBD1 (6 bases). TRBV6-7 is filed as an ORF, its function uncertain. CDR3 length: 16 residues. V shed 7 bases and J shed 4 bases, with 22 bases lying between them. The CDR3: CASTEPPGGQVYGYTF. CDR3 DNA: TGTGCCAGCACCGAACCTCCGGGGGGGCAGGTCTATGGCTACACCTTC.

The chain couples TRBV6-8 to TRBJ2-3; 7 bases map to TRBD2. CDR3 length: 18 amino acids. The V gene's germline CDR1 is MNHGY and CDR2 SAAAGT. Trimming at V came to 0 bases and at J to 2 bases, leaving 11 bases not matched to a gene. CDR3: CASSYSRRPSGNTDTQYF. CDR3 nucleotide sequence: TGTGCCAGCAGTTACTCGAGGCGGCCTAGCGGAAACACAGATACGCAGTATTTT.

The chain has TRBV12-5 and TRBJ2-1; D tentatively fits TRBD1 or TRBD2 (6 bases each). Trimming took off 4 bases at V and 3 bases at J, with 22 bases between the two ends. The CDR3 spans 18 residues. The germline V gene encodes CDR1 LGHNT and CDR2 FRNRAP. This chain's CDR3 is CASGSNPFGGGHYNEQFF. In DNA, the CDR3 is TGTGCTAGTGGTTCGAATCCTTTCGGAGGGGGACACTACAATGAGCAGTTCTTC.

CDR3 amino acids: CSASKSWIEQYF. The CDR3 DNA follows: TGCAGTGCTAGTAAGTCCTGGATCGAGCAGTACTTC. The chain couples TRBV20-1 to TRBJ2-7; D is uncertain. The CDR3 is 12 amino acids. The V and J ends lost 3 bases and 6 bases respectively, with 12 bases between them. Germline V CDR1 and CDR2: DFQATT, SNEGSKA (reference sequence).

The CDR3 DNA sequence: TGTGCCAGTAGTAGGATAGTATCTTTTCCCGGGGAGCTGTTTTTT. This sequence encodes CASSRIVSFPGELFF. The chain joins TRBV19 to TRBJ2-2, with D hard to call. V shed 4 bases and J shed 6 bases, with 15 bases lying between them. CDR3 length: 15 residues. From germline, CDR1 is LNHDA and CDR2 SQIVND (reference sequence).

V is TRBV3-1 (or the pseudogene TRBV3-2) and J is TRBJ1-2; 8 nucleotides match TRBD1. The CDR3 totals 18 residues. The trim removed 0 bases at V and 3 bases at J, leaving 12 bases unmatched. CDR1 LGHDT and CDR2 YNNKEL come from the germline V gene (reference sequence). The CDR3 loop reads CASSQDFPGGGVHYGYTF. The CDR3 DNA reads TGTGCCAGCAGCCAAGATTTCCCAGGGGGCGGAGTTCACTATGGCTACACCTTC.

This chain uses TRBV2 with TRBJ2-7; the D gene could be TRBD1 or TRBD2 (5 bases each). The V gene's germline CDR1 is SNHLY and CDR2 FYNNEI. CDR3 length equals 15 residues. Between the trimmed V and J ends, which lost 10 bases and 1 base, there was a span of 20 bases. The CDR3, as DNA: TGTGCCACCACGGGGCTCTTCGCGGCGTCCTACGAGCAGTACTTC. The encoded protein is CATTGLFAASYEQYF.

V is TRBV5-1 and J is TRBJ2-2, with D unresolved. The germline V gene encodes CDR1 SGHRS and CDR2 YFSETQ. This CDR3 spans 14 amino acids. Trimming cost V 5 bases and J 4 bases, with 12 bases left between them. The CDR3 DNA is TGCGCCAGCAGTTCGATTACTTCCACCGGGGAGCTGTTTTTT. Encoded protein: CASSSITSTGELFF. Supplemented by reference TRBV5-1 and TRBJ2-2, the full variable domain reads KAGVTQTPRYLIKTRGQQVTLSCSPISGHRSVSWYQQTPGQGLQFLFEYFSETQRNKGNFPGRFSGRQFSNSRSEMNVSTLELGDSALYLCASSSITSTGELFFGEGSRLTVL.

This sequence joins TRBV2 and TRBJ2-5; no reliable D call. From germline, CDR1 is SNHLY and CDR2 FYNNEI. Trimming took 3 bases from V and 7 from J, leaving 3 bases between them. There are 10 residues in the CDR3. The CDR3 nucleotides read TGTGCCAGCAGTGAGAGGACCCAGTACTTC. Protein sequence: CASSERTQYF.

V is TRBV9 and J is TRBJ2-5; 10 bases match TRBD1. In germline, CDR1 is SGDLS, CDR2 YYNGEE. Trimming took 0 bases from V and 4 from J; bases not matched to a gene: 9. The CDR3 spans 17 residues. The CDR3 sequence is CASSVGEGQGEGETQYF. DNA for the CDR3: TGTGCCAGCAGCGTAGGGGAAGGACAGGGGGAAGGAGAGACCCAGTACTTC.

The chain uses TRBV6-5 and TRBJ2-3; D is unclear. The CDR3 extends over 13 amino acids. CDR1 and CDR2 (germline): MNHEY, SVGAGI. V was trimmed by 8 bases and J by 2 bases, leaving 11 bases between them. This CDR3 reads CASLDRFTDTQYF. CDR3 sequence (DNA): TGTGCCAGCCTGGACCGATTCACAGATACGCAGTATTTT.

The genes are TRBV2 and TRBJ1-2; TRBD1 might be the D (6 bases). The CDR3 has 14 residues. Germline CDR1 and CDR2: SNHLY and FYNNEI. V lost 5 bases to trimming and J lost 7 bases, with 17 bases between them. DNA of the CDR3: TGTGCCAGCAGTCCCGACAGGACCAGGGGTGGCTACACCTTC. Translated: CASSPDRTRGGYTF. Filled out from reference TRBV2 and TRBJ1-2, the complete variable domain reads EPEVTQTPSHQVTQMGQEVILRCVPISNHLYFYWYRQILGQKVEFLVSFYNNEISEKSEIFDDQFSVERPDGSNFTLKIRSTKLEDSAMYFCASSPDRTRGGYTFGSGTRLTVV.

The rearrangement joins TRBV7-2 to TRBJ2-2; the match to TRBD2 covers 13 bases. There are 17 residues in the CDR3. Germline assignment: CDR1 SGHTA and CDR2 FQGNSA. V dropped 5 bases and J dropped 5; count of bases not matched to a gene: 8. The CDR3 sequence is CASSLRTSGRQTGELFF. The CDR3 DNA follows: TGTGCCAGCAGCCTCCGGACTAGCGGGAGACAGACCGGGGAGCTGTTTTTT.

The CDR3 loop is CASSLKIGETQYF. The CDR3 DNA follows: TGTGCCAGCAGCTTGAAGATCGGGGAGACCCAGTACTTC. This chain joins TRBV5-6 and TRBJ2-5; no clear D gene. The V end lost 1 base, the J end lost 5 bases, and 9 bases lay between the germline ends. This CDR3 is 13 amino acids long. The germline CDR1 and CDR2 sequences are SGHDT and YYEEEE.